The source of this T cell receptor (beta chain) is a study of cytomegalovirus exposure and HLA in healthy donors. Study-level points and caveats: The authors enumerated around 150 TCR beta chains as linked to cytomegalovirus.

As regards this clone: Its cognate antigen is unknown.

This CDR3 comprises 15 residues. With V trimmed by 4 bases and J by 3 bases, 3 bases remained unmatched. Germline V gene sequence: CDR1 SGHTA, CDR2 FQGNSA. Measured with immunoSEQ multiplex PCR; TCRdb has only the in-frame clones, and not every one. The sample has 200,000 or so clones, over 65% seen once. The chain has TRBV7-2 and TRBJ2-1; 10 positions agree with TRBD1. The TCR comes from a man between 18 and 35 years old in good health and CMV-seropositive. Sequencing input: PBMCs. The CDR3 sequence is CASSSDRGFYNEQFF. The CDR3 DNA sequence: TGTGCCAGCAGCTCGGACAGGGGGTTCTACAATGAGCAGTTCTTC. Combining the CDR3 with reference TRBV7-2 and TRBJ2-1 gives the whole variable domain GAGVSQSPSNKVTEKGKDVELRCDPISGHTALYWYRQSLGQGLEFLIYFQGNSAPDKSGLPSDRFSAERTGGSVSTLTIQRTQQEDSAVYLCASSSDRGFYNEQFFGPGTRLTVL.